The entry that follows covers one T cell receptor (beta chain) sequence. Its specificity is not known. The germline gene is not matched at one end of the junction; a read error may be the cause. This sample is part of a study of tumor and adjacent non-tumor tissue in lung cancer. Findings of the study overall: In normal lung, the top 100 clones were significantly more dominant than in tumor.

RNA was extracted from bulk tissue without any cell sorting. This CDR3 contains 14 residues. The germline V gene encodes CDR1 SQVTM and CDR2 ANQGSEA. The library came from three nested PCR rounds adapted from ARM-PCR protocols. TCRdb used MiXCR to reprocess the multiplex PCR reads, holding one entry per CDR3 protein. The repertoire holds some 84,000 distinct CDR3 sequences, with about 61% as singletons. The clonotype was recovered from a man between 70 and 80 years old with non-small cell lung cancer. Sequencing was done on a sample of lung tumor tissue. This chain joins TRBV29-1 and TRBJ2-6, with D maybe TRBD1 (5 bases). Here the CDR3 DNA reads TGCAGCGTCGACGTGAGCTCTGGGGCCAACGCCCTGACTTTC. Residues: CSVDVSSGANALTF.